One and the same sample provided the 20 T cell receptor beta chains below, sequenced in a study of CD8 T cells in ankylosing spondylitis. MiXCR, applied by TCRdb to the 5' RACE reads, yields one record per CDR3 protein. This table has some 240,000 distinct CDR3 sequences, under 30% appearing once. The sequenced material came from blood, either unsorted or a sorted T cell fraction (not recorded which). Receptors were obtained from a male donor with ankylosing spondylitis or in good health (not recorded which).

V gene TRBV12-3 or TRBV12-4 combines with J gene TRBJ2-7; the D gene is possibly TRBD1 (6 bases). The CDR3 has 11 amino acids. V was trimmed by 2 bases and J by 9 bases, leaving 8 bases between them. The DNA of the CDR3 is TGTGCCAGCAGTTTAAGGGGGATGCAGTACTTC. Protein sequence: CASSLRGMQYF.

This clonotype was picked up a small number of times. The chain couples TRBV29-1 to TRBJ1-2; D is unresolved. Germline V gene lookup returns CDR1 SQVTM and CDR2 ANQGSEA. The CDR3 totals 13 residues. The germline V and J ends were trimmed by 8 bases and 0 bases, with 13 bases remaining between them. CDR3 in DNA: TGCAGCACCCACGAGATAGCTAACTATGGCTACACCTTC. This codes for CSTHEIANYGYTF.

The rearrangement links TRBV20-1 to TRBJ2-5, with D uncertain. Trimming took off 6 bases at V and 1 base at J, with 9 bases between the two ends. The CDR3 covers 12 residues. CDR1 is DFQATT, CDR2 SNEGSKA, per germline (reference sequence). The CDR3: CSATPLQETQYF. In nucleotides, the CDR3 is TGCAGTGCCACACCACTCCAAGAGACCCAGTACTTC.

This clonotype came up a few times. The gene calls are TRBV20-1 and TRBJ2-7; D is possibly TRBD1 (6 bases). There are 13 residues in the CDR3. Germline V CDR1 and CDR2: DFQATT, SNEGSKA (reference sequence). V was clipped by 4 bases and J by 2 bases, with 12 bases between them. The CDR3 loop reads CSAIRDTTYEQYF. The CDR3 DNA reads TGCAGTGCTATCCGGGACACCACCTACGAGCAGTACTTC.

The genes are TRBV3-1 and TRBJ2-5; TRBD2 agrees at 12 bases. The germline V gene encodes CDR1 LGHDT and CDR2 YNNKEL (reference sequence). V shed 5 bases and J 5 bases; nucleotides not matched to a gene: 3. This CDR3 has 14 amino acids. The CDR3 here is CASSDTSGGETQYF. As DNA, the CDR3 is TGTGCCAGCAGCGATACTAGCGGGGGGGAGACCCAGTACTTC.

This clonotype was seen more than once but under ten times. V is TRBV11-3 and J is TRBJ1-1; 8 bases fit TRBD1. Unmatched junction bases numbered 6, after V lost 5 bases and J lost 4 bases. The CDR3 sequence is 14 residues long. Germline loops: CDR1 SGHNT, CDR2 YENEEA. CDR3 residues: CASSPSGGGTEAFF. The CDR3 nucleotides read TGTGCCAGCAGCCCTTCAGGGGGCGGCACTGAAGCTTTCTTT.

The J gene is TRBJ2-5, the V gene TRBV20-1; D perhaps matches TRBD2 (5 bases). This CDR3 comprises 15 residues. CDR1 is DFQATT, CDR2 SNEGSKA, per germline (reference sequence). Trimming took 2 bases from V and 2 from J, leaving 15 bases between them. CDR3 sequence reads: CSARPLGVIQETQYF. The DNA of the CDR3 is TGCAGTGCTAGACCTCTCGGGGTTATTCAAGAGACCCAGTACTTC.

This clonotype was seen at least ten times. This rearrangement joins TRBV12-3 or TRBV12-4 to TRBJ2-7, with D perhaps TRBD1 (5 bases). Trimming cost V 6 bases and J 2 bases, with 17 bases left between them. The CDR3 has 15 residues. In DNA form, the CDR3 reads TGTGCCAGCAGCTTTCTACAGGAATCCACCTACGAGCAGTACTTC. It is translated as CASSFLQESTYEQYF.

The table lists this clonotype with many counts. This rearrangement joins TRBV6-5 to TRBJ2-7; D unclear. CDR1 and CDR2 from the germline V gene are MNHEY and SVGAGI. V was shortened by 6 bases and J by 0 bases, with 3 bases between the two germline ends. The CDR3 consists of 11 residues. CDR3 nucleotides: TGTGCCAGCAGACGCTCCTACGAGCAGTACTTC. Protein product: CASRRSYEQYF.

This clonotype has a count of ten or more. J is TRBJ2-3 and V is TRBV20-1, with 9 nucleotides matching TRBD1. The CDR3 runs to 15 residues. Germline CDR1 reads DFQATT; CDR2 reads SNEGSKA (reference sequence). V gave up 1 base and J gave up 1 base; unmatched junction bases: 3. The CDR3 region is CSARARDRGTDTQYF. The DNA of the CDR3 is TGCAGTGCTAGAGCCCGGGACAGGGGCACAGATACGCAGTATTTT.

This clonotype was seen more than once but under ten times. The rearrangement joins TRBV10-1 to TRBJ2-3, with D unclear. The CDR3 sequence is 13 residues long. Germline V gives CDR1 WNHNN, CDR2 SYGVQD (reference sequence). Trimming left V 0 bases short and J 5 bases short, with 6 bases between. The CDR3 nucleotides are TGCGCCAGCAGTGAGTCGACCCGAGATACGCAGTATTTT. It yields the protein CASSESTRDTQYF.

This clonotype was picked up many times. The genes are TRBV18 and TRBJ2-7, with D perhaps matching TRBD1 (5 bases). Trimming cost V 2 bases and J 4 bases, with 12 bases left between them. CDR1 and CDR2 from the germline V gene are KGHSH and LQKENI. This CDR3 has 14 residues. This CDR3 is CASSPATENYEQYF. The CDR3 DNA sequence: TGTGCCAGCTCACCAGCGACAGAGAATTACGAGCAGTACTTC. Full variable domain (outside the CDR3, taken from reference TRBV18 and TRBJ2-7): NAGVMQNPRHLVRRRGQEARLRCSPMKGHSHVYWYRQLPEEGLKFMVYLQKENIIDESGMPKERFSAEFPKEGPSILRIQQVVRGDSAAYFCASSPATENYEQYFGPGTRLTVT.

This clonotype was seen a handful of times. The rearrangement joins TRBV10-2 to TRBJ1-1; TRBD1 matches at 9 bases. The CDR3 covers 14 residues. The trim removed 10 bases at V and 5 bases at J, leaving 11 bases unmatched. Germline V CDR1 and CDR2: WSHSY, SAAADI. The CDR3 nucleotides are TGCGCCATACAGGGGGCGGGTATGAGTACTGAAGCTTTCTTT. Encoded protein: CAIQGAGMSTEAFF.

V usage is TRBV10-3 and J usage is TRBJ2-3; the match to TRBD1 covers 8 bases. The CDR3 is made up of 15 amino acids. V dropped 4 bases and J dropped 1; count of bases not matched to a gene: 4. Germline loops: CDR1 ENHRY, CDR2 SYGVKD. This CDR3 reads CAISASQGGTDTQYF. In DNA, the CDR3 is TGTGCCATCAGTGCCTCACAGGGGGGCACAGATACGCAGTATTTT.

The chain has TRBV4-2 and TRBJ2-5, with TRBD2 identical over 10 bases. The CDR3 runs 15 residues. From germline, CDR1 is LGHNA and CDR2 YNFKEQ. The V and J ends lost 6 bases and 2 bases, in that order; junction bases with no gene match: 6. The CDR3 protein is CASSSGGLGQETQYF. DNA of the CDR3: TGTGCCAGCAGTAGCGGGGGGCTGGGGCAAGAGACCCAGTACTTC.

This clonotype has at least ten counts. The chain has TRBV11-2 and TRBJ2-7, with 8 bases fitting TRBD2. Germline lookup yields CDR1 SGHAT and CDR2 FQNNGV. The CDR3 spans 16 residues. V lost 6 bases, J lost 4 bases, and 14 bases stayed unmatched. Here the CDR3 DNA reads TGTGCCAGCAGTCCCCATCCCGCGGGGGGCGGTTACGAGCAGTACTTC. Translating it yields CASSPHPAGGGYEQYF.

This chain connects TRBV10-3 to TRBJ2-3; maybe TRBD1 (6 bases). Germline V lookup: CDR1 ENHRY, CDR2 SYGVKD. The CDR3 runs 14 residues. V was clipped by 5 bases and J by 8 bases, with 17 bases between them. The CDR3 bases are TGTGCCATCAGTCCCGTAGAAAGACAGGTTACGCAGTATTTT. Protein: CAISPVERQVTQYF.

A few counts support this clonotype. V is TRBV20-1 and J is TRBJ2-1; 8 bases are shared with TRBD1. The CDR3 totals 14 residues. CDR1 and CDR2 (germline): DFQATT, SNEGSKA (reference sequence). The V gene end was trimmed by 3 bases and the J gene end by 7 bases; junction bases not matched to a gene: 8. Here the CDR3 DNA reads TGCAGTGCTAGGGGCAGGGGGCGGTGGAATGAGCAGTTCTTC. Translation gives CSARGRGRWNEQFF.

This clonotype came up many times. This chain links TRBV11-2 with TRBJ2-5, with 8 bases matching TRBD2. Per germline, CDR1 SGHAT and CDR2 FQNNGV. With 3 bases clipped from V and 5 bases from J, the junction kept 11 bases outside the gene matches. The length of the CDR3 is 16 residues. In DNA form, the CDR3 reads TGTGCCAGCAGCTTGCTTACGGGGGGGCGTCAGGAGACCCAGTACTTC. Its translation: CASSLLTGGRQETQYF.

This chain uses TRBV20-1 with TRBJ2-1, with 9 bases lining up with TRBD1. There are 14 residues in the CDR3. Losses at the gene ends were 5 bases for V and 5 bases for J; bases not matched to a gene: 7. The germline gives CDR1 DFQATT, CDR2 SNEGSKA (reference sequence). CDR3 sequence: CSASGTGIDNEQFF. Written as DNA, the CDR3 is TGCAGTGCTTCCGGGACAGGGATAGACAATGAGCAGTTCTTC.